The 28 T cell receptor beta chains in this list originate from one sample, sequenced in a study of CD8 T cell repertoires and HIV-1 epitope variants. Repertoires were generated with immunoSEQ multiplex PCR, while TCRdb's copy carries only in-frame clones and drops some. The sample records 90,000 or so clones, roughly 81% being singletons. Sequenced: uncultured baseline CD8+ T cells from peripheral blood mononuclear cells (PBMCs). The receptors come from a male donor with HIV.

This clone was recorded a few times. This chain uses TRBV10-3 with TRBJ2-7, with D possibly being TRBD1 or TRBD2 (5 bases each). The V and J ends lost 7 bases and 5 bases respectively, with 15 bases between them. CDR3 size: 13 residues. Germline V gene sequence: CDR1 ENHRY, CDR2 SYGVKD. CDR3 coding DNA: TGTGCCATCACTCCGGGACCCCTAGACGAGCAGTACTTC. It yields the protein CAITPGPLDEQYF.

The chain links TRBV6-1 to TRBJ2-1; 12 bases are a match to TRBD2. The ends lost 1 base at V and 7 bases at J; junction bases unmatched: 8. The CDR3 extends over 17 amino acids. Germline V gene sequence: CDR1 MNHNS, CDR2 SASEGT. In DNA form, the CDR3 reads TGTGCCAGCAGTGAAGGGGGGGGGCTAGCGGGAGGGAATGAGCAGTTCTTC. It encodes CASSEGGGLAGGNEQFF.

The rearrangement uses TRBV6-6 and TRBJ2-1; the D gene is possibly TRBD2 (7 bases). V was cut by 5 bases and J by 6 bases, with 17 bases left in between. Germline values: CDR1 MNHNY, CDR2 SVGAGI (reference sequence). The CDR3 extends over 15 amino acids. The CDR3 region has the DNA TGTGCCAGCAGTCTCATCAGGGGAGGGAGCAATGAGCAGTTCTTC. Translated, it gives CASSLIRGGSNEQFF.

A few counts support this clone. This CDR3 is also generated by other DNA sequences in the sample. The V gene is TRBV18, the J gene TRBJ1-5, with D uncertain. Trimming took off 1 base at V and 0 bases at J, with 4 bases between the two ends. Germline V gene lookup returns CDR1 KGHSH and CDR2 LQKENI. This CDR3 is 14 amino acids long. This chain's CDR3 is CASSPQNSNQPQHF. In DNA form, the CDR3 reads TGTGCCAGCTCACCACAGAATAGCAATCAGCCCCAGCATTTT.

V gene TRBV5-1 combines with J gene TRBJ1-2; D is perhaps TRBD1 (6 bases). V shed 0 bases and J shed 6 bases, with 12 bases lying between them. Germline-derived CDR1 and CDR2 are SGHRS and YFSETQ. CDR3 size: 14 residues. This chain's CDR3 is CASSLATGAHGYTF. As DNA, the CDR3 is TGCGCCAGCAGCTTGGCCACGGGGGCGCATGGCTACACCTTC.

This chain uses TRBV6-6 with TRBJ1-1; TRBD1 might be the D (5 bases). Germline V CDR1 and CDR2: MNHNY, SVGAGI (reference sequence). The V end lost 7 bases, the J end lost 2 bases, and 14 bases lay between the germline ends. This CDR3 spans 14 amino acids. The chain's CDR3 is CASNIEGDNTEAFF. CDR3 DNA: TGTGCCAGCAATATAGAAGGGGACAACACTGAAGCTTTCTTT.

The rearrangement links TRBV6-6 to TRBJ2-2, with unresolved D. The CDR3 has 14 amino acids. Germline V CDR1 and CDR2: MNHNY, SVGAGI (reference sequence). The germline V and J ends were trimmed by 11 bases and 3 bases, with 16 bases remaining between them. CDR3 residues: CAGSGPVDTGELFF. CDR3 nucleotide sequence: TGTGCCGGTTCCGGGCCGGTGGACACCGGGGAGCTGTTTTTT.

In this sample, this clone turned up a few times. V gene TRBV2 combines with J gene TRBJ2-5; D is uncertain. Germline V gene lookup returns CDR1 SNHLY and CDR2 FYNNEI. The CDR3 consists of 13 residues. V was shortened by 4 bases and J by 4 bases, with 10 bases between the two germline ends. CDR3: CASSVGYRETQYF. DNA for the CDR3: TGTGCCAGCAGTGTAGGATATAGAGAGACCCAGTACTTC.

The chain employs TRBV21-1 and TRBJ1-3. TRBV21-1 is annotated as a pseudogene. The CDR3 length is 16 residues. CDR3 nucleotides: TGTGCCAGCAGCACGGTTTGGGGGGCGAACGGAAACACCATATATTTT. Translation gives CASSTVWGANGNTIYF.

This clone appeared a few times. Other DNA sequences within the sample encode an identical CDR3. This chain connects TRBV4-2 to TRBJ2-1; 7 bases line up with TRBD2. This CDR3 is 12 amino acids long. V lost 1 base, J lost 9 bases, and 0 bases stayed unmatched. In germline, CDR1 is LGHNA, CDR2 YNFKEQ. CDR3 region: CASSQAGGEQFF. Written as DNA, the CDR3 is TGTGCCAGCAGCCAAGCGGGGGGTGAGCAGTTCTTC.

This chain links TRBV30 with TRBJ2-7; 7 nucleotides match TRBD1. CDR3 length equals 12 residues. J was trimmed by 3 bases and V by 4 bases; bases with no gene match: 3. From germline, CDR1 is GTSNPN and CDR2 SVGIG (reference sequence). CDR3 in DNA: TGTGCCTGGATCCCAGGGGGCTACGAGCAGTACTTC. Translated: CAWIPGGYEQYF.

The chain carries TRBV5-6 and TRBJ1-5; D is perhaps TRBD1 (6 bases). Germline V CDR1 and CDR2: SGHDT, YYEEEE. The CDR3 has 14 amino acids. Trimming pared 7 bases from V and 7 bases from J, leaving 18 bases between. In DNA, the CDR3 is TGTGCCAGCTCGCGAGGACAGACCCTACAGCCCCAGCATTTT. This translates into CASSRGQTLQPQHF.

The V and J genes are TRBV2 and TRBJ2-1; the match to TRBD2 covers 7 bases. Looked up from germline, CDR1 is SNHLY and CDR2 is FYNNEI. V was pared by 3 bases and J by 4 bases, with 6 bases of the junction left unmatched. The length of the CDR3 is 15 residues. DNA of the CDR3: TGTGCCAGCAGTGAGGGAGGGACCACATACAATGAGCAGTTCTTC. It translates to CASSEGGTTYNEQFF.

This chain joins TRBV7-8 and TRBJ1-2; maybe TRBD1 (6 bases). Trimming left V 2 bases short and J 8 bases short, with 15 bases between. The CDR3 has 14 residues. Germline lookup yields CDR1 SGHVS and CDR2 FQNEAQ. The CDR3 loop reads CASSLRRDTLGYTF. The CDR3, as DNA: TGTGCCAGCAGCTTACGGAGGGACACCTTGGGCTACACCTTC. Looking up the rest from reference TRBV7-8 and TRBJ1-2 gives the full variable domain: GAGVSQSPRYKVAKRGQDVALRCDPISGHVSLFWYQQALGQGPEFLTYFQNEAQLDKSGLPSDRFFAERPEGSVSTLKIQRTQQEDSAVYLCASSLRRDTLGYTFGSGTRLTVV.

The V gene is TRBV30, the J gene TRBJ1-1; 8 nucleotides line up with TRBD1. The length of the CDR3 is 13 residues. CDR1 is GTSNPN, CDR2 SVGIG, per germline (reference sequence). V was pared by 3 bases and J by 4 bases, with 4 bases of the junction left unmatched. In DNA, the CDR3 is TGTGCCTGGAGCCCCACAGGGGGCACTGAAGCTTTCTTT. This translates into CAWSPTGGTEAFF.

The rearrangement joins TRBV18 to TRBJ1-3; 9 bases align to TRBD1. Germline V gene data show CDR1 as KGHSH and CDR2 as LQKENI. CDR3 size: 14 residues. J was trimmed by 7 bases and V by 4 bases; bases with no gene match: 5. The CDR3 here is CASSLGTGSNTIYF. CDR3 in DNA: TGTGCCAGCTCACTAGGGACAGGGAGCAACACCATATATTTT.

The chain joins TRBV4-3 to TRBJ2-2; no reliable D call. The CDR3 extends over 15 amino acids. V lost 0 bases to trimming and J lost 6 bases, with 11 bases between them. Germline CDR1 is LGHNA and CDR2 is YSLEER. This CDR3 is CASSQDGGVPGELFF. CDR3 nucleotide sequence: TGCGCCAGCAGCCAAGATGGTGGGGTCCCCGGGGAGCTGTTTTTT.

The chain links TRBV6-1 to TRBJ2-7; 7 bases are a match to TRBD1. The CDR3 spans 14 residues. Germline CDR1 reads MNHNS; CDR2 reads SASEGT. V dropped 4 bases and J dropped 2; count of bases not matched to a gene: 5. CDR3: CASSARQGAYEQYF. DNA for the CDR3: TGTGCCAGCAGTGCCAGACAGGGAGCCTACGAGCAGTACTTC.

The V and J genes are TRBV28 and TRBJ2-1; D is undetermined. Germline assignment: CDR1 MDHEN and CDR2 SYDVKM. CDR3 length: 13 residues. V lost 6 bases and J 7 bases, leaving 13 bases between the germline ends. The CDR3 DNA sequence: TGTGCCAGCAGCCGCCTCGTGGCAAATGAGCAGTTCTTC. Protein: CASSRLVANEQFF.

This clone was detected a few times. The CDR3 DNA is TGTGCCAGCAGCCGCCCCTCTGGAAACACCATATATTTT. Translated: CASSRPSGNTIYF. V and J are TRBV14 and TRBJ1-3, with D hard to call. CDR3 length: 13 residues. The V and J ends lost 4 bases and 0 bases respectively, with 4 bases between them. Germline V gene sequence: CDR1 SGHDN, CDR2 FVKESK.

CDR3 DNA: TGTGCCAGCAGCTTAGACGGCTACGAGCAGTACTTC. Its translation: CASSLDGYEQYF. The chain uses TRBV11-3 and TRBJ2-7, with unresolved D. V was trimmed by 0 bases and J by 3 bases, leaving 3 bases between them. This CDR3 is built from 12 residues. Germline V gene sequence: CDR1 SGHNT, CDR2 YENEEA.

This chain connects TRBV4-2 to TRBJ1-2; maybe TRBD1 (6 bases). The germline V gene encodes CDR1 LGHNA and CDR2 YNFKEQ. This CDR3 has 15 amino acids. With 0 bases removed from V and 6 bases from J, the gap between germline ends came to 14 bases. CDR3: CASSQEGIGGHGYTF. The CDR3 DNA follows: TGTGCCAGCAGCCAAGAAGGAATCGGGGGGCATGGCTACACCTTC.

This clone was seen once. V is TRBV19 and J is TRBJ1-5; maybe TRBD1 (6 bases). The CDR3 has 14 amino acids. Germline V lookup: CDR1 LNHDA, CDR2 SQIVND (reference sequence). Trimming removed 4 bases at V and 2 bases at J, with 9 bases between. The CDR3 protein is CASSRTARNQPQHF. CDR3 bases: TGTGCCAGTAGTAGGACAGCCCGCAATCAGCCCCAGCATTTT.

A few counts support this clone. The rearrangement joins TRBV2 to TRBJ2-2; D may correspond to TRBD1 or TRBD2 (6 bases each). V dropped 7 bases and J dropped 4 bases, with 19 bases sitting between them. Germline values: CDR1 SNHLY, CDR2 FYNNEI. CDR3 length equals 16 residues. The CDR3 here is CASTSDGGWSTGELFF. CDR3 nucleotide sequence: TGTGCCAGCACCTCGGACGGGGGCTGGAGCACCGGGGAGCTGTTTTTT.

The chain couples TRBV11-2 to TRBJ2-1; no definite D call. Germline lookup yields CDR1 SGHAT and CDR2 FQNNGV. This CDR3 is 12 amino acids long. V was pared by 0 bases and J by 8 bases, with 5 bases between. CDR3 loop: CASSLDGHEQFF. CDR3 DNA sequence: TGTGCCAGCAGCTTAGATGGGCATGAGCAGTTCTTC.

The V gene is TRBV10-2, the J gene TRBJ2-7, with TRBD2 as a possible D gene (6 bases). Germline values: CDR1 WSHSY, CDR2 SAAADI. The CDR3 spans 13 residues. The V end was cut by 10 bases, the J end by 4 bases, with 17 bases between. The CDR3 reads CATVNRGSYEQYF. CDR3 in DNA: TGCGCCACCGTAAACCGGGGGTCGTACGAGCAGTACTTC.

The chain joins TRBV15 to TRBJ1-1, with TRBD1 as a possible D gene (5 bases). Per the germline V gene, CDR1 is LNHNV and CDR2 is YYDKDF (reference sequence). Trimming cost V 0 bases and J 0 bases, with 11 bases left between them. CDR3 length equals 16 residues. CDR3 in DNA: TGTGCCACCAGCAGAGAGGGGCTAACGCTGAACACTGAAGCTTTCTTT. It encodes CATSREGLTLNTEAFF.

The V and J genes are TRBV7-2 and TRBJ1-6; weak D call: TRBD1 (6 bases). V was pared by 5 bases and J by 13 bases, with 18 bases between. This CDR3 has 14 amino acids. CDR1 is SGHTA and CDR2 is FQGNSA in the germline V gene. The CDR3 DNA follows: TGTGCCAGCAGCCCAGGACAGCGGCGGAGTCCCCTCCACTTT. Residues: CASSPGQRRSPLHF.